Listed below are T cell receptor beta chains from one sample, sequenced in a study of T cell responses to AZD1222 COVID-19 vaccine. Profiling relied on immunoSEQ multiplex PCR, and the TCRdb table lists in-frame clones only, not all of them. This table holds 110,000 or so clones, about nine tenths found once. The sample consisted of peripheral blood, taken 28 days after the second AZD1222 dose. These receptors were obtained from an adult who received the AZD1222 COVID-19 vaccine. Each CDR3 is given with its conserved first and last residue. D genes are given only for firm matches. Where a row states a size, it is once, few, many or the class of an expanded clone; other rows omit it.

clone_size j_call v_call d_call cdr3_aa cdr3_nt
once TRBJ2-1 TRBV7-3 NA CASSLSAGNVGNEQFF TGTGCCAGCAGCTTGTCCGCGGGGAACGTCGGCAATGAGCAGTTCTTC
NA TRBJ2-7 TRBV9 TRBD1 CASSVGTGEAYEQYF TGTGCCAGCAGCGTAGGGACAGGTGAAGCCTACGAGCAGTACTTC
few TRBJ1-6 TRBV28 NA CASSFPGPLGSLHF TGTGCCAGCAGTTTCCCGGGGCCCCTAGGATCCCTCCACTTT
NA TRBJ2-7 TRBV7-9 TRBD1 CASSPIGQDYEQYF TGTGCCAGCAGCCCCATTGGACAGGACTACGAGCAGTACTTC
few TRBJ2-1 TRBV6-2/TRBV6-3 TRBD2 CASSYTKTGLVSNEQFF TGTGCCAGCAGTTACACTAAGACGGGACTAGTGTCCAATGAGCAGTTCTTC
NA TRBJ2-2 TRBV7-2 NA CASSLDNTGELFF TGTGCCAGCAGCTTAGATAACACCGGGGAGCTGTTTTTT
NA TRBJ1-2 TRBV5-6 NA CASSLAAGPNYGYTF TGTGCCAGCAGCTTGGCGGCGGGCCCTAACTATGGCTACACCTTC
NA TRBJ1-1 TRBV12-3/TRBV12-4 NA CASRDDTNTEAFF TGTGCCAGCAGAGACGACACGAACACTGAAGCTTTCTTT
once TRBJ1-2 TRBV2 TRBD1 CASSGDSLYYGYTF TGTGCCAGCAGCGGGGACAGTCTTTACTATGGCTACACCTTC
NA TRBJ1-1 TRBV6-5 TRBD1 CASKTGEWTEAFF TGTGCCAGTAAGACAGGGGAATGGACTGAAGCTTTCTTT
few TRBJ1-6 TRBV6-1 NA CASSETPHSPLHF TGTGCCAGCAGTGAAACTCCTCATTCACCCCTCCACTTT
NA TRBJ2-3 TRBV28 TRBD1 CASLGTGTDTQYF TGTGCCAGCTTAGGGACAGGTACAGATACGCAGTATTTT
NA TRBJ2-5 TRBV2 TRBD2 CASSPGTSGGSAQYF TGTGCCAGCAGTCCCGGGACTAGCGGGGGCTCGGCCCAGTACTTC
NA TRBJ2-7 TRBV7-8 NA CASSLEVGRDGYEQYF TGTGCCAGCAGCTTAGAGGTAGGGCGGGATGGTTACGAGCAGTACTTC
NA TRBJ2-5 TRBV5-4 TRBD2 CASSLTSGGAQETQYF TGTGCCAGCAGCTTGACTAGCGGGGGGGCACAAGAGACCCAGTACTTC
NA TRBJ1-1 TRBV18 NA CASSPRTENTEAFF TGTGCCAGCTCTCCCCGAACGGAGAACACTGAAGCTTTCTTT
NA TRBJ1-2 TRBV6-5 TRBD1 CASSYEPGQGVGYTF TGTGCCAGCAGTTACGAACCGGGACAGGGGGTAGGCTACACCTTC
NA TRBJ1-4 TRBV19 NA CASRLNNEKLFF TGTGCCAGTAGATTGAATAATGAAAAACTGTTTTTT
once TRBJ1-1 TRBV3-1/TRBV3-2 TRBD1 CASSQEGGAGTEAFF TGTGCCAGCAGCCAAGAAGGGGGCGCGGGCACTGAAGCTTTCTTT
NA TRBJ1-1 TRBV7-9 TRBD1 CASSRQGTTEAFF TGTGCCAGCAGCCGACAGGGGACCACTGAAGCTTTCTTT
NA TRBJ2-4 TRBV6-5 NA CATFPTKNIQYF TGTGCCACCTTCCCGACCAAAAACATTCAGTACTTC
NA TRBJ2-3 TRBV24-1 TRBD2 CATSDPTGGDADTQYF TGTGCCACCAGTGACCCGACTGGGGGGGATGCAGATACGCAGTATTTT
once TRBJ1-5 TRBV6-1 NA CASSETDESPQPQHF TGTGCCAGCAGTGAAACCGACGAATCCCCTCAGCCCCAGCATTTT
once TRBJ2-3 TRBV20-1 NA CSARDREAQYF TGCAGTGCTAGAGATCGCGAGGCGCAGTATTTT
NA TRBJ1-1 TRBV6-4 NA CASSEGGESDTEAFF TGTGCCAGCAGTGAGGGGGGGGAGTCGGACACTGAAGCTTTCTTT
NA TRBJ2-7 TRBV6-2/TRBV6-3 TRBD2 CASSYSGGAPQYF TGTGCCAGCAGTTATAGCGGGGGGGCTCCGCAGTACTTC
NA TRBJ1-6 TRBV19 NA CASSGAGTASSYNSPLHF TGTGCCAGTAGTGGAGCCGGGACGGCGAGCTCCTATAATTCACCCCTCCACTTT
few TRBJ1-4 TRBV10-3 TRBD1 CASWTGGDEKLFF TGTGCCAGCTGGACAGGGGGCGACGAAAAACTGTTTTTT
NA TRBJ1-1 TRBV19 NA CASSRWDTTPTEAFF TGTGCCAGTAGTCGGTGGGACACAACTCCCACTGAAGCTTTCTTT
NA TRBJ1-4 TRBV7-2 NA CASSLGGLNEKLFF TGTGCCAGCAGCTTAGGGGGCCTTAATGAAAAACTGTTTTTT
NA TRBJ1-1 TRBV5-5 NA CASSLQGYTEAFF TGTGCCAGCAGCTTGCAGGGCTACACTGAAGCTTTCTTT
NA TRBJ2-3 TRBV7-9 NA CASSALRPGVDTDTQYF TGTGCCAGCAGCGCGTTACGACCGGGGGTCGACACAGATACGCAGTATTTT
NA TRBJ1-2 TRBV19 NA CASSIDVAAGYTF TGTGCCAGTAGTATCGACGTGGCTGCTGGCTACACCTTC
NA TRBJ2-3 TRBV19 TRBD1 CASSRSRGTGVTDTQYF TGTGCCAGTAGTAGGTCTCGGGGGACAGGGGTGACAGATACGCAGTATTTT
NA TRBJ1-1 TRBV6-5 NA CASTRGANTEAFF TGTGCCAGCACCCGGGGTGCGAACACTGAAGCTTTCTTT
NA TRBJ1-2 TRBV27 NA CASYVVGYGYTF TGTGCCAGCTACGTGGTGGGATATGGCTACACCTTC
NA TRBJ1-2 TRBV7-9 TRBD1 CASSLGQGTYGYTF TGTGCCAGCAGCTTAGGACAGGGGACTTATGGCTACACCTTC
NA TRBJ1-1 TRBV2 NA CASSQRGDTEAFF TGTGCCAGCAGTCAAAGAGGGGACACTGAAGCTTTCTTT
NA TRBJ2-3 TRBV19 NA CASSRDGHTQYF TGTGCCAGTAGTAGAGACGGGCATACGCAGTATTTT
NA TRBJ1-6 TRBV27 TRBD1 CASSYLRGLDSPLHF TGTGCCAGCAGTTATCTCAGGGGGCTGGATTCACCCCTCCACTTT
NA TRBJ2-1 TRBV18 NA CASSPRPPKVYNEQFF TGTGCCAGCTCACCTCGGCCGCCAAAGGTTTACAATGAGCAGTTCTTC
NA TRBJ1-4 TRBV28 NA CASRTTNEKLFF TGTGCCAGCAGGACAACTAATGAAAAACTGTTTTTT
NA TRBJ1-6 TRBV5-4 TRBD1 CASRRDSNSPLHF TGTGCCAGCAGAAGGGACAGCAATTCACCCCTCCACTTT
NA TRBJ2-7 TRBV4-1 NA CASSPRDSNSYEQYF TGCGCCAGCAGCCCCCGGGACTCCAACTCCTACGAGCAGTACTTC